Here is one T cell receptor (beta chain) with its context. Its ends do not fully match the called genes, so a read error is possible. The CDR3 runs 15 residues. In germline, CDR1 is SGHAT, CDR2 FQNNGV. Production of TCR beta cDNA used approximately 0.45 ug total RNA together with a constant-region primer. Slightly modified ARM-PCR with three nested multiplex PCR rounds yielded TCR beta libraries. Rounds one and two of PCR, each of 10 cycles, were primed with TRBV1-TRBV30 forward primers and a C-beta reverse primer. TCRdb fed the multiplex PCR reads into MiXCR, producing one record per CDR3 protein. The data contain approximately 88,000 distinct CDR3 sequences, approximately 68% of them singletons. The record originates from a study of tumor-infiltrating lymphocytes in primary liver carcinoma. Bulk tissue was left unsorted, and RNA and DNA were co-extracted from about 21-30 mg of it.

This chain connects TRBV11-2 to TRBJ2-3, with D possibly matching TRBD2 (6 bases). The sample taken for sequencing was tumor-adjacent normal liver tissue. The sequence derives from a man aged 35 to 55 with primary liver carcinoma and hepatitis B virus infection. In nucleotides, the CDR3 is TGCGCCAGCAGCTCCTTGGGGGGTAGCACAGATACGCAGTATTTT. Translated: CASSSLGGSTDTQYF.